A selection of T cell receptor beta chains follows, all from one sample in a study of blood T cell repertoires in COVID-19. The table came from immunoSEQ multiplex PCR; TCRdb's copy has only in-frame clones and leaves some out. The sample includes around 220,000 clones, less than 90% seen only once; the top ten take just under 20%. The specimen sequenced was peripheral blood. Receptors originate from a man younger than 45 with active or convalescent COVID-19. Both conserved end residues are part of each CDR3. D genes are given only for firm matches. The listing skips clone size in some rows; elsewhere it reads once, few, many or a size class.

j_call clone_size d_call v_call cdr3_aa cdr3_nt
TRBJ1-3 NA TRBD1 TRBV6-6 CASSRNRGASGNTIYF TGTGCCAGCAGTCGAAACAGGGGGGCCTCTGGAAACACCATATATTTT
TRBJ1-2 NA NA TRBV19 CASSDDHTRWSYGYTF TGTGCCAGTAGTGACGATCACACGCGTTGGAGCTATGGCTACACCTTC
TRBJ1-2 NA NA TRBV12-3/TRBV12-4 CASSLRGWGYTF TGTGCCAGCAGTTTAAGGGGCTGGGGCTACACCTTC
TRBJ2-7 few NA TRBV6-2/TRBV6-3 CASSSVVPPGEQYF TGTGCCAGCAGTTCTGTGGTCCCGCCCGGGGAGCAGTACTTC
TRBJ1-6 NA NA TRBV4-1 CASSQVYGLPESPLHF TGCGCCAGCAGCCAAGTTTATGGGCTCCCTGAATCACCCCTCCACTTT
TRBJ1-1 NA NA TRBV5-1 CASSLDQGGNTEAFF TGCGCCAGCAGCTTGGACCAGGGTGGGAACACTGAAGCTTTCTTT
TRBJ2-7 NA NA TRBV6-6 CASSLSLYEQYF TGTGCCAGCAGCCTAAGTTTATACGAGCAGTACTTC
TRBJ2-7 NA NA TRBV25-1 CASRDSPYEQYF TGTGCCAGCAGGGACAGCCCCTACGAGCAGTACTTC
TRBJ2-1 NA TRBD2 TRBV27 CASKLAGVYEQFF TGTGCCAGCAAGCTAGCGGGAGTCTATGAGCAGTTCTTC
TRBJ1-1 many NA TRBV5-4 CASSLDSGNTEAFF TGTGCCAGCAGCTTGGACAGTGGCAACACTGAAGCTTTCTTT
TRBJ2-5 NA TRBD2 TRBV5-1 CASTGRAGKQETQYF TGCGCCAGCACCGGAAGAGCGGGGAAACAAGAGACCCAGTACTTC
TRBJ1-3 NA TRBD1 TRBV7-9 CASSPKTGLGNTIYF TGTGCCAGCAGCCCGAAGACAGGGCTCGGAAACACCATATATTTT
TRBJ2-1 NA TRBD2 TRBV6-2/TRBV6-3 CASSFRGLAGKNALNEQFF TGTGCCAGCAGCTTCCGGGGACTAGCGGGAAAGAATGCACTGAATGAGCAGTTCTTC
TRBJ2-1 NA NA TRBV12-3/TRBV12-4 CASSLAGAYEQFF TGTGCCAGCAGTTTAGCGGGGGCCTATGAGCAGTTCTTC
TRBJ2-7 NA NA TRBV6-5 CASSFQTSYEQYF TGTGCCAGCAGTTTCCAGACATCCTACGAGCAGTACTTC
TRBJ2-7 once TRBD1 TRBV5-4 CASSLGGETGTGASYEQYF TGTGCCAGCAGCTTGGGTGGGGAGACCGGGACAGGGGCTTCCTACGAGCAGTACTTC
TRBJ2-1 few NA TRBV7-9 CASTPATTYNEQFF TGTGCCAGCACCCCAGCTACTACCTACAATGAGCAGTTCTTC
TRBJ2-3 NA TRBD2 TRBV11-2 CASSLVTSGGALGDTQYF TGTGCCAGCAGCTTAGTGACTAGCGGGGGGGCTTTGGGAGATACGCAGTATTTT
TRBJ1-5 few NA TRBV24-1 CATSTQGNQPQHF TGTGCCACCAGTACGCAGGGCAATCAGCCCCAGCATTTT
TRBJ2-3 once NA TRBV9 CASSSRFDRNTDTQYF TGTGCCAGCAGCTCCCGATTCGACAGGAACACAGATACGCAGTATTTT
TRBJ2-4 few TRBD2 TRBV4-2 CASSQGTSGVAKNIQYF TGTGCCAGCAGCCAAGGGACTAGCGGAGTAGCCAAAAACATTCAGTACTTC
TRBJ1-3 NA TRBD1 TRBV15 CATSGTGRGNTIYF TGTGCCACCAGCGGGACAGGGAGAGGAAACACCATATATTTT
TRBJ2-7 NA NA TRBV7-2 CASSPPGFSAVMAEQYF TGTGCCAGCAGCCCGCCGGGGTTCAGTGCGGTTATGGCCGAGCAGTACTTC
TRBJ1-4 NA TRBD1 TRBV9 CASSGDRAANEKLFF TGTGCCAGCAGCGGGGACAGGGCGGCTAATGAAAAACTGTTTTTT
TRBJ1-5 NA NA TRBV28 CASSPMGEGNNQPQHF TGTGCCAGCAGTCCCATGGGGGAGGGGAATAATCAGCCCCAGCATTTT
TRBJ1-4 NA NA TRBV9 CASSLRANEKLFF TGTGCCAGCAGCCTCCGGGCTAATGAAAAACTGTTTTTT
TRBJ2-7 NA TRBD1 TRBV9 CASSPRPDRSWGYEQYF TGTGCCAGCAGCCCCCGTCCGGACAGGTCGTGGGGCTACGAGCAGTACTTC
TRBJ2-1 NA TRBD1 TRBV19 CASSIRGQGAISSYNEQFF TGTGCCAGTAGTATTCGCGGACAGGGGGCAATTAGCTCCTACAATGAGCAGTTCTTC
TRBJ2-7 NA NA TRBV19 CASSTSSVAVEQYF TGTGCCAGTAGTACCAGTAGCGTAGCAGTCGAGCAGTACTTC
TRBJ2-6 NA NA TRBV7-2 CASSLAGGSGANVLTF TGTGCCAGCAGCTTAGCGGGGGGCTCTGGGGCCAACGTCCTGACTTTC
TRBJ1-2 NA TRBD1 TRBV7-9 CASSLVGDRSYGYTF TGTGCCAGCAGCTTGGTCGGGGACAGGAGTTATGGCTACACCTTC
TRBJ2-3 once NA TRBV4-3 CASSQDLGPRALAQYF TGCGCCAGCAGCCAAGATCTAGGGCCGAGGGCCCTCGCGCAGTATTTT
TRBJ1-1 once NA TRBV20-1 CSARRGAEAFF TGCAGTGCTAGACGGGGGGCTGAAGCTTTCTTT
TRBJ1-2 NA NA TRBV9 CASSNPWEGNYGYTF TGTGCCAGCAGCAACCCATGGGAGGGGAACTATGGCTACACCTTC
TRBJ1-1 NA NA TRBV19 CASTPRGLLGKPEAFF TGTGCCAGTACCCCAAGGGGCCTTCTGGGAAAGCCTGAAGCTTTCTTT
TRBJ1-4 NA TRBD1 TRBV28 CASSFLDRDGEKLFF TGTGCCAGCAGTTTTCTGGACAGGGACGGTGAAAAACTGTTTTTT
TRBJ1-1 NA TRBD1 TRBV5-1 CASRQGLNTEAFF TGCGCCAGCAGACAGGGGTTGAACACTGAAGCTTTCTTT
TRBJ2-5 NA NA TRBV19 CASSVSRGSQETQYF TGTGCCAGTAGTGTCTCCAGGGGATCCCAAGAGACCCAGTACTTC
TRBJ2-7 NA TRBD2 TRBV7-9 CASSLPGAGAYEQYF TGTGCCAGCAGCTTACCGGGAGCGGGGGCCTACGAGCAGTACTTC
TRBJ1-3 NA TRBD1 TRBV15 CATSSTGGTGNTIYF TGTGCCACCAGCAGCACAGGGGGCACTGGAAACACCATATATTTT
TRBJ1-2 NA NA TRBV5-1 CASSPQGQRAGYTF TGCGCCAGCAGCCCCCAGGGACAAAGGGCGGGCTACACCTTC
TRBJ2-3 NA TRBD2 TRBV20-1 CSASIGTSGTDTQYF TGCAGTGCTAGTATAGGGACTAGCGGAACAGATACGCAGTATTTT
TRBJ1-1 NA TRBD1 TRBV18 CASSQVTGVTEAFF TGTGCCAGCTCGCAGGTTACAGGGGTCACTGAAGCTTTCTTT
TRBJ2-2 NA TRBD2 TRBV30 CAWSQGASGPTGELFF TGTGCCTGGAGTCAAGGGGCTAGCGGGCCCACCGGGGAGCTGTTTTTT
TRBJ2-3 NA NA TRBV7-9 CASSLAVVFGDTQYF TGTGCCAGCAGCTTAGCCGTAGTGTTTGGAGATACGCAGTATTTT